This T cell receptor (beta chain) appears in the sequencing data of a study of T cells in Graves' hyperthyroidism and ophthalmopathy. There were TCR beta CDR3 regions amplified from RNA transcripts. Initially, a first-round RT-PCR of the TCR CDR3 employed the HTBI primer set. TCRdb recomputed calls from the multiplex PCR reads with MiXCR, one row per CDR3 protein. Here the sample spans approximately 600,000 distinct CDR3 sequences, less than 25% being singletons. At least ten counts were recorded for this clonotype. Germline loops: CDR1 DFQATT, CDR2 SNEGSKA (reference sequence). Trimming took off 5 bases at V and 4 bases at J, with 19 bases between the two ends. This CDR3 region has 15 residues.

The source material was blood. The sequence was collected from a man aged 25-45 years with Graves' ophthalmopathy. The genes are TRBV20-1 and TRBJ2-3, with D perhaps assigned TRBD1 or TRBD2 (5 bases each). Here the CDR3 reads CSAGGEMLQADTQYF. Here the CDR3 DNA reads TGCAGTGCTGGGGGTGAGATGCTGCAGGCAGATACGCAGTATTTT.